The clone carrying this T cell receptor (beta chain) came up many times. Its target is unknown. Every TCR cDNA molecule bore a unique molecular identifier. TCRdb processed the 5' RACE reads anew with MiXCR; each CDR3 protein has one entry. Of some 6,500 distinct CDR3 sequences listed, roughly 2.9% are singletons. This entry comes from a study of spatial heterogeneity in lung cancer. Trimming took 1 base from V and 6 from J, leaving 17 bases between them. The germline V gene has CDR1 SGHRS and CDR2 YFSETQ. There are 16 residues in the CDR3. Notes on the study in general: Tumor mutation count correlated with how many alpha and beta TCRs expanded intratumorally.

The time point was: sample taken at primary tumor resection. Samples came from 70 to 80 TRACERx patients with untreated early-stage lung cancer. The TCR was taken from a male donor with early-stage non-small cell lung cancer. The V gene is TRBV5-1, the J gene TRBJ2-1; the D call may be TRBD1 or TRBD2 (5 bases each). Sequencing was performed on lung tumor tissue, taken at surgery. Written as DNA, the CDR3 is TGCGCCAGCAGCTTGATAGGGGCGGACTCCCCCAATGAGCAGTTCTTC. It yields the protein CASSLIGADSPNEQFF.